The 31 T cell receptor beta chains in this list originate from one sample, sequenced in a study of beta chain features in type 1 diabetes. Study observations and caveats: Significant though moderate, a shortening of TCRB CDR3s appeared in all four CD4+ subsets of Type 1 diabetes patients.

Sequenced material consisted of expressed TCRB transcripts (all of the isolated RNA was reverse transcribed). Using immunoSEQ multiplex PCR, the repertoire was profiled, and TCRdb retains in-frame clones only, with some absent. The table records approximately 270,000 clones, about 13% of them present only once. These receptors lack a known antigen. The sample comprised naive CD4+ T cells from blood. The source is a man aged 30 to 39 with type 1 diabetes.

This chain's CDR3 is CASRHELRNTEAFF. Here the CDR3 DNA reads TGCGCCAGCAGGCACGAGCTGAGGAACACTGAAGCTTTCTTT. The chain joins TRBV4-1 to TRBJ1-1; D not certain. The V end lost 6 bases, the J end lost 1 base, and 12 bases lay between the germline ends. Germline V gene sequence: CDR1 MGHRA, CDR2 YSYEKL. This CDR3 contains 14 residues.

The chain uses TRBV29-1 and TRBJ2-7; D gene unclear. Germline V lookup: CDR1 SQVTM, CDR2 ANQGSEA. V dropped 5 bases and J dropped 6 bases, with 20 bases sitting between them. The CDR3 loop spans 14 amino acids. The CDR3 sequence: CSVRPAAAVGEQYF. The CDR3 nucleotides read TGCAGCGTTCGCCCCGCGGCAGCTGTCGGCGAGCAGTACTTC.

Only a few counts were recorded for this clone. The gene calls are TRBV5-4 and TRBJ2-4; 8 bases align to TRBD2. Germline V gene sequence: CDR1 SGHNT, CDR2 YYREEE (reference sequence). V trimming: 2 bases; J trimming: 8 bases; junction bases outside the gene matches: 12. The CDR3 sequence is 16 residues long. DNA of the CDR3: TGTGCCAGCAGCTTCGGGGGGGCGGCCGGTAAGGACATTCAGTACTTC. This codes for CASSFGGAAGKDIQYF.

This clone has a handful of counts. The V and J genes are TRBV7-3 and TRBJ1-1; D possibly corresponds to TRBD1 (5 bases). CDR3 length equals 13 residues. Trimming cost V 6 bases and J 0 bases, with 8 bases left between them. Germline V gives CDR1 SGHTA, CDR2 FQGTGA. The CDR3 loop reads CASRSTVNTEAFF. CDR3 DNA: TGTGCCAGCAGGTCGACAGTGAACACTGAAGCTTTCTTT.

The gene calls are TRBV7-3 and TRBJ2-5, with D possibly matching TRBD1 (5 bases). The CDR3 runs to 13 residues. The V gene lost 1 base and the J gene lost 4 bases, with 7 bases spanning the gap. Germline V gives CDR1 SGHTA, CDR2 FQGTGA. The CDR3 nucleotides read TGTGCCAGCAGCTTAAATCAGGGAGAGACCCAGTACTTC. Encoded protein: CASSLNQGETQYF. Together with reference TRBV7-3 and TRBJ2-5, the CDR3 gives the full variable domain: GAGVSQTPSNKVTEKGKYVELRCDPISGHTALYWYRQSLGQGPEFLIYFQGTGAADDSGLPNDRFFAVRPEGSVSTLKIQRTERGDSAVYLCASSLNQGETQYFGPGTRLLVL.

This clone was recorded only once. V gene TRBV28 combines with J gene TRBJ2-7; 8 nucleotides agree with TRBD1. Germline CDR1 is MDHEN and CDR2 is SYDVKM. This CDR3 comprises 15 residues. V was pared by 5 bases and J by 4 bases, with 10 bases of the junction left unmatched. The CDR3 coding sequence is TGTGCCAGCAGTCCGCAGGGGGCAGGGGGTTACGAGCAGTACTTC. Translated, it gives CASSPQGAGGYEQYF.

This clone has more than one count but fewer than ten. The chain carries TRBV28 and TRBJ2-2, with a tentative D call TRBD1 (8 bases). V lost 9 bases to trimming and J lost 6 bases, with 17 bases between them. The CDR3 loop spans 14 amino acids. In germline, CDR1 is MDHEN, CDR2 SYDVKM. The CDR3 sequence: CASWDTGGAGELFF. For the CDR3, the DNA is TGTGCCAGTTGGGATACAGGGGGGGCCGGGGAGCTGTTTTTT.

There are a few counts of this clone. The chain recombines TRBV14 with TRBJ2-7, with a tentative D call TRBD1 (6 bases). This CDR3 has 15 amino acids. CDR1 and CDR2 from the germline V gene are SGHDN and FVKESK. Trimming cost V 1 base and J 4 bases, with 14 bases left between them. The DNA for the CDR3 is TGTGCCAGCAGCCAAGTGAACAGGGTATCGTACGAGCAGTACTTC. Translated: CASSQVNRVSYEQYF. Together with reference TRBV14 and TRBJ2-7, the CDR3 gives the full variable domain: EAGVTQFPSHSVIEKGQTVTLRCDPISGHDNLYWYRRVMGKEIKFLLHFVKESKQDESGMPNNRFLAERTGGTYSTLKVQPAELEDSGVYFCASSQVNRVSYEQYFGPGTRLTVT.

CDR3 DNA: TGTGCCAGCAGCCAGGGGCCTAGCGGGACCTCCTACAATGAGCAGTTCTTC. This translates into CASSQGPSGTSYNEQFF. This chain uses TRBV4-2 with TRBJ2-1; 9 bases align to TRBD2. The length of the CDR3 is 17 residues. The V gene end was trimmed by 3 bases and the J gene end by 0 bases; junction bases not matched to a gene: 6. From germline, CDR1 is LGHNA and CDR2 YNFKEQ.

This clone was recorded a few times. The chain joins TRBV2 to TRBJ1-2; D possibly corresponds to TRBD1 (6 bases). The V and J ends lost 4 bases and 6 bases respectively, with 15 bases between them. Per germline, CDR1 SNHLY and CDR2 FYNNEI. The CDR3 sequence is 14 residues long. The CDR3 here is CASSAGHERDGYTF. CDR3 nucleotides: TGTGCCAGCAGTGCGGGACACGAAAGAGATGGCTACACCTTC.

This clone turned up a few times. The rearrangement joins TRBV20-1 to TRBJ1-1; D gene unclear. The V gene lost 8 bases and the J gene lost 8 bases, with 12 bases spanning the gap. The CDR3 length is 10 residues. Per germline, CDR1 DFQATT and CDR2 SNEGSKA (reference sequence). The CDR3 sequence is CSIRFGEAFF. DNA for the CDR3: TGCAGTATCAGATTCGGGGAAGCTTTCTTT.

The table lists this clone with a few counts. The V gene is TRBV5-4, the J gene TRBJ2-1; 13 nucleotides align to TRBD2. The germline gives CDR1 SGHNT, CDR2 YYREEE (reference sequence). The CDR3 extends over 16 amino acids. The ends lost 5 bases at V and 4 bases at J; junction bases unmatched: 6. The CDR3, as DNA: TGTGCCAGCAGTCTGGGACTAGCGGGACAATACAATGAGCAGTTCTTC. Translating gives CASSLGLAGQYNEQFF.

This clone was counted between two and nine times. The genes are TRBV29-1 and TRBJ2-3; 9 bases match TRBD2. Looked up from germline, CDR1 is SQVTM and CDR2 is ANQGSEA. After removal of 6 bases from V and 3 bases from J, the junction contained 7 bases not matched to a gene. The CDR3 covers 14 residues. CDR3 coding DNA: TGCAGCGTGGCATTAGCGGGAGCTACAGATACGCAGTATTTT. Residues: CSVALAGATDTQYF.

This chain joins TRBV10-3 and TRBJ2-3; 10 positions agree with TRBD1. Losses at the gene ends were 5 bases for V and 3 bases for J; bases not matched to a gene: 5. Germline CDR1 and CDR2: ENHRY and SYGVKD. CDR3 size: 15 residues. CDR3 nucleotide sequence: TGTGCCATCAGTATCCGGGACAGGGGTACAGATACGCAGTATTTT. Its protein product is CAISIRDRGTDTQYF.

This clone was seen a few times. The genes are TRBV30 and TRBJ1-2; the D is unclear. CDR3 length: 12 residues. The V and J ends lost 3 bases and 4 bases respectively, with 9 bases between them. The germline gives CDR1 GTSNPN, CDR2 SVGIG (reference sequence). The CDR3 nucleotides are TGTGCCTGGAGCGCCGGTGGCTATGGCTACACCTTC. As protein: CAWSAGGYGYTF.

The J gene is TRBJ2-7, the V gene TRBV9, with 11 bases that match TRBD2. Germline V CDR1 and CDR2: SGDLS, YYNGEE. The V and J ends lost 2 bases and 0 bases, in that order; junction bases with no gene match: 10. The CDR3 runs to 18 residues. The CDR3 DNA follows: TGTGCCAGCAGCGTCGGGATAACTAGCGGGAGCCTCTCCTACGAGCAGTACTTC. Encoded protein: CASSVGITSGSLSYEQYF.

This clone has only a few counts. The chain joins TRBV4-2 to TRBJ2-1; 9 bases line up with TRBD2. V lost 0 bases to trimming and J lost 1 base; unmatched junction nucleotides: 4. Germline V gene data show CDR1 as LGHNA and CDR2 as YNFKEQ. The CDR3 is 17 residues long. CDR3 region: CASSQETSGVSYNEQFF. The CDR3 DNA follows: TGTGCCAGCAGCCAAGAGACTAGCGGTGTTTCCTACAATGAGCAGTTCTTC.

Concerning this clone itself: The identical CDR3 is also encoded by other nucleotide sequences in the sample. The chain combines TRBV7-9 with TRBJ1-2, with 7 bases lining up with TRBD1. Germline assignment: CDR1 SEHNR and CDR2 FQNEAQ (reference sequence). This CDR3 region has 12 residues. Trimming at V came to 5 bases and at J to 6 bases, leaving 3 bases not matched to a gene. The CDR3 is CASSLGTDGYTF. In DNA form, the CDR3 reads TGTGCCAGCAGCCTGGGGACAGATGGCTACACCTTC.

The chain uses TRBV28 and TRBJ1-2, with D possibly TRBD1 on 5 matching bases. Looked up from germline, CDR1 is MDHEN and CDR2 is SYDVKM. CDR3 length equals 14 residues. Trimming cost V 2 bases and J 2 bases, with 9 bases left between them. The CDR3: CASSLGGGNYGYTF. The CDR3 DNA reads as TGTGCCAGCAGTTTAGGGGGGGGAAACTATGGCTACACCTTC.

This clone was found a few times. CDR3 in DNA: TGTGCCAGCTCACCACGAGACAGGGGGAATGAGCAGTTCTTC. Amino acid sequence: CASSPRDRGNEQFF. The J gene is TRBJ2-1, the V gene TRBV18; TRBD1 agrees at 9 bases. V lost 1 base to trimming and J lost 7 bases; unmatched junction nucleotides: 2. Germline values: CDR1 KGHSH, CDR2 LQKENI. This CDR3 has 14 residues.

This clone occurred a few times. The V gene is TRBV19, the J gene TRBJ2-5, with 7 bases that match TRBD1. This CDR3 is 15 amino acids long. The trim removed 5 bases at V and 4 bases at J, leaving 10 bases unmatched. Germline-derived CDR1 and CDR2 are LNHDA and SQIVND (reference sequence). CDR3 DNA sequence: TGTGCCAGTAGTGGCAGGGGGACAGAAGGAGAGACCCAGTACTTC. Its translation: CASSGRGTEGETQYF.

The chain carries TRBV7-9 and TRBJ2-1, with TRBD2 matching over 8 bases. V shed 2 bases and J 8 bases; nucleotides not matched to a gene: 11. Per germline, CDR1 SEHNR and CDR2 FQNEAQ (reference sequence). The CDR3 has 16 residues. CDR3 protein: CASSLSRGGRWDEQFF. As DNA, the CDR3 is TGTGCCAGCAGCTTAAGTCGGGGCGGGAGGTGGGATGAGCAGTTCTTC.

This clone appeared a few times. The chain has TRBV6-6 and TRBJ2-6; D gene unclear. The V gene lost 2 bases and the J gene lost 0 bases, with 5 bases spanning the gap. Germline CDR1 reads MNHNY; CDR2 reads SVGAGI (reference sequence). This CDR3 region has 15 residues. The CDR3 DNA is TGTGCCAGCAGTTACGTGAGCTCTGGGGCCAACGTCCTGACTTTC. The encoded protein is CASSYVSSGANVLTF.

This clone was counted between two and nine times. This chain links TRBV7-9 with TRBJ2-5; D gene uncertain. The J call is uncertain, as TRBJ2-7 better fits the DNA end. The germline V gene encodes CDR1 SEHNR and CDR2 FQNEAQ (reference sequence). The CDR3 spans 11 residues. CDR3 in DNA: TGTGCCAGCAGCCTAACCTACGAGCAGTACTTC. It translates to CASSLTYEQYF.

The genes are TRBV6-6 and TRBJ2-5, with 8 bases matching TRBD2. The CDR3 covers 15 residues. Trimming took 2 bases from V and 4 from J; bases not matched to a gene: 6. CDR1 and CDR2 (germline): MNHNY, SVGAGI (reference sequence). As DNA, the CDR3 is TGTGCCAGCAGTTACGGAGCGGGAGTCCCAGAGACCCAGTACTTC. This sequence encodes CASSYGAGVPETQYF.

This clone was picked up a small number of times. The sample has other DNA sequences that encode this CDR3 too. This rearrangement joins TRBV5-6 to TRBJ2-1, with D unresolved. Deletions cut 3 bases from V and 4 bases from J, with 2 bases between. Per the germline V gene, CDR1 is SGHDT and CDR2 is YYEEEE. The length of the CDR3 is 11 residues. CDR3: CASSSYNEQFF. Written as DNA, the CDR3 is TGTGCCAGCAGCTCATACAATGAGCAGTTCTTC.

The chain has TRBV21-1 and TRBJ2-3; the table's D call of TRBD2 was not tested on the DNA. TRBV21-1 is an annotated pseudogene. The CDR3 loop spans 21 amino acids. CDR3 sequence (DNA): TGTGCCAGCAGCAATGAACACGGGGGGACTAGCGGAGAGGAAAGCACAGATACGCAGTATTTT. It translates to CASSNEHGGTSGEESTDTQYF.

This clone was seen only a few times. V and J are TRBV7-2 and TRBJ2-1; 7 nucleotides align to TRBD2. Germline V lookup: CDR1 SGHTA, CDR2 FQGNSA. This CDR3 has 14 residues. Germline trimming cut 0 bases from V and 8 bases from J; bases unmatched to any gene: 4. The CDR3 protein is CASSLAGGPDEQFF. CDR3 coding DNA: TGTGCCAGCAGCTTAGCGGGAGGGCCCGATGAGCAGTTCTTC. The full variable domain, in which reference TRBV7-2 and TRBJ2-1 provide the parts outside the CDR3, is GAGVSQSPSNKVTEKGKDVELRCDPISGHTALYWYRQSLGQGLEFLIYFQGNSAPDKSGLPSDRFSAERTGGSVSTLTIQRTQQEDSAVYLCASSLAGGPDEQFFGPGTRLTVL.

The chain couples TRBV28 to TRBJ2-7, with D uncertain. The V and J ends lost 7 bases and 5 bases respectively, with 12 bases between them. CDR1 and CDR2 (germline): MDHEN, SYDVKM. The CDR3 extends over 12 amino acids. CDR3 region: CASTRSNHEQYF. The DNA of the CDR3 is TGTGCCAGCACCCGGAGTAACCACGAGCAGTACTTC.

In this sample, this clone turned up a few times. The rearrangement links TRBV9 to TRBJ2-1; TRBD2 might be the D (6 bases). Germline V CDR1 and CDR2: SGDLS, YYNGEE. V was pared by 4 bases and J by 7 bases, with 15 bases between. The CDR3 runs 14 residues. For the CDR3, the DNA is TGTGCCAGCAGCATCACGGGTGGGGGGAATGAGCAGTTCTTC. Its protein product is CASSITGGGNEQFF.

This clone came up once. This chain connects TRBV5-4 to TRBJ2-5, with 11 bases identical to TRBD2. Germline V gives CDR1 SGHNT, CDR2 YYREEE (reference sequence). J was trimmed by 4 bases and V by 5 bases; bases with no gene match: 7. This CDR3 contains 15 residues. CDR3 residues: CASSLSGGGGETQYF. The CDR3 DNA sequence: TGTGCCAGCAGTCTTAGCGGGGGGGGAGGAGAGACCCAGTACTTC.